These T cell receptor beta chains were read from a single sample in a study of shared clonotypes between healthy human individuals. The assay was immunoSEQ multiplex PCR, and TCRdb's table has in-frame clones only and misses some. Altogether some 1 million clones are present, about 74% being singletons, with the ten largest covering approximately 1.5%. Sequenced sample: memory CD4+ T cells sorted from blood. The receptors were sampled from a man aged 18 to 30 in good health. CDR3s include the opening cysteine and the closing phenylalanine or tryptophan.

v_call: TRBV19
cdr3_aa: CASSINSRTGATNEKLFF

v_call: TRBV7-9
cdr3_aa: CASSLGMGDYGYTF

v_call: TRBV7-9
cdr3_aa: CASGRQGSSYEQYF

v_call: TRBV20-1
cdr3_aa: CSASWGTEAFF

v_call: TRBV6-1
cdr3_aa: CASSAQGVNQPQHF

v_call: TRBV21-1
cdr3_aa: CASSKAGGQISDTGELFF

v_call: TRBV29-1
cdr3_aa: CSVESRGYGYTF

v_call: TRBV19
cdr3_aa: CASSTRYIVDQPQHF

v_call: TRBV2
cdr3_aa: CASRRDYLAKNIQYF

v_call: TRBV30
cdr3_aa: CAWSGGNRETEAFF

v_call: TRBV25-1
cdr3_aa: CASSELGYEQFF

v_call: TRBV18
cdr3_aa: CASSRREETQYF

v_call: TRBV5-8
cdr3_aa: CASSKGSSGNLYEQYF

v_call: TRBV19
cdr3_aa: CASSPRLSGNEQFF

v_call: TRBV7-8
cdr3_aa: CASTGGRQRGPTDTQYF

v_call: TRBV25-1
cdr3_aa: CASSEAGTGGFEQFF

v_call: TRBV7-2
cdr3_aa: CASSLRTGVSYEQYF

v_call: TRBV7-2
cdr3_aa: CASSSGTEAFF

v_call: TRBV7-8
cdr3_aa: CASSDSSPLLNYGYTF

v_call: TRBV6-5
cdr3_aa: CASSRDTYEQYF

v_call: TRBV28
cdr3_aa: CASSFGDRKNSPLHF

v_call: TRBV5-1
cdr3_aa: CASSPISGGHQETQYF

v_call: TRBV20-1
cdr3_aa: CSARMYPEAFF